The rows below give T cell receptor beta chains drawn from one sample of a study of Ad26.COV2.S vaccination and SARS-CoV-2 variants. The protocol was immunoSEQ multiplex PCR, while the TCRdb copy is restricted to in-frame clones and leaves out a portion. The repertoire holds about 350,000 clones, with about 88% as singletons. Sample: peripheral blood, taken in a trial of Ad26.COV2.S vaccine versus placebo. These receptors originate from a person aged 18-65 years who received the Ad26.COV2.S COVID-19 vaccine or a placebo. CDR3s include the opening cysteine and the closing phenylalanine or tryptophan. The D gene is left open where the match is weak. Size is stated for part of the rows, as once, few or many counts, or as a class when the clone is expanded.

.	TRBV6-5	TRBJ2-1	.	TGTGCCAGCACCTACGGGCTCAGGCTTAGTGAGCAGTTCTTC	CASTYGLRLSEQFF
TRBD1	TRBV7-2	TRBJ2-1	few	TGTGCCAGCAGATACCCGGGACAGGGGGATGAGCAGTTCTTC	CASRYPGQGDEQFF
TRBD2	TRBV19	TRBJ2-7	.	TGTGCCAGTAGTATCGGCGCTATGCGGGAGGGTCCATACGAGCAGTACTTC	CASSIGAMREGPYEQYF
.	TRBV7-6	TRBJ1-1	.	TGTGCCAGCAGCTTAGGGACACAGCCGAACACTGAAGCTTTCTTT	CASSLGTQPNTEAFF
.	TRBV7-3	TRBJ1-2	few	TGTGCCAGCAGCTTAACCAGGGAGCCCGAAGGGGGCTACACCTTC	CASSLTREPEGGYTF
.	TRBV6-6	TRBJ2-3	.	TGTGCCAGCACCCCGGGTATCTCAGATACGCAGTATTTT	CASTPGISDTQYF
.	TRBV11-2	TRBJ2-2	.	TGTGCCAGCCCTAGGGGGGGGAGCGCCGGGGAGCTGTTTTTT	CASPRGGSAGELFF
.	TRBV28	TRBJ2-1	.	TGTGCCAGCAGTGACGACGGTGGCTCCTACAATGAACAGTTCTTC	CASSDDGGSYNEQFF
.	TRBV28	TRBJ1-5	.	TGTGCCAGCAGTTTGGTGGAGGGCAATCAGCCCCAGCATTTT	CASSLVEGNQPQHF
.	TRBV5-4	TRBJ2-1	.	TGTGCCAGCAGCTTGGAGGGCAGCTACAATGAGCAGTTCTTC	CASSLEGSYNEQFF
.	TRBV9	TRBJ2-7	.	TGTGCCAGCAGCTATCTAGTTCAAACTGGCTACGAGCAGTACTTC	CASSYLVQTGYEQYF
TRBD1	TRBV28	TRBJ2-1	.	TGTGCCAGCAGTACGGACAGGGGGTACCCCGGCAGGTTCTTC	CASSTDRGYPGRFF
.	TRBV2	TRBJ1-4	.	TGTGCCAGCAGTGAAGTAGGGACAACTAATGAAAAACTGTTTTTT	CASSEVGTTNEKLFF
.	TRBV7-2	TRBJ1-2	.	TGTGCCAGCAGCCGCCTGGGGTATGGCTACACCTTC	CASSRLGYGYTF
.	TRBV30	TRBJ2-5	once	TGTGCCTGGAAGGGGCAGACTATGCTCCAAGAGACCCAGTACTTC	CAWKGQTMLQETQYF
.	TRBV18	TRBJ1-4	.	TGTGCCAGCTCACCTCCCGGGCCCGATGAAAAACTGTTTTTT	CASSPPGPDEKLFF
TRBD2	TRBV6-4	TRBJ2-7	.	TGTGCCAGCAGTCGACTAGCGGGAGCCGAGCAGTACTTC	CASSRLAGAEQYF
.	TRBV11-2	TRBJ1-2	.	TGTGCCAGCAGCCATATTGCCCAGGACGGGAATGGCTACACCTTC	CASSHIAQDGNGYTF
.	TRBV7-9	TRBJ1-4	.	TGTGCCAGCAGCCGGCGGGGAAGTAATGAAAAACTGTTTTTT	CASSRRGSNEKLFF
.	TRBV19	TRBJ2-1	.	TGTGCCAGTAGTTCTCCCCCAAAAGTCGGTGAGCAGTTCTTC	CASSSPPKVGEQFF
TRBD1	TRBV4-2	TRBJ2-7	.	TGTGCCAGCAGCCAAGGAAACAGGGGTTACGAGCAGTACTTC	CASSQGNRGYEQYF
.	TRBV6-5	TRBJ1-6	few	TGTGCCAGTCAAGGAAGGGAAGCCTATAATTCACCCCTCCACTTT	CASQGREAYNSPLHF
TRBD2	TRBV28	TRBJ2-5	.	TGTGCCAGCAGTTTCATGGGGACTAGCGGGGGGAAGACCCAGTACTTC	CASSFMGTSGGKTQYF
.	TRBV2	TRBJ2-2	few	TGTGCCAGCAGGCTAGCGTCAGATAACACCGGGGAGCTGTTTTTT	CASRLASDNTGELFF
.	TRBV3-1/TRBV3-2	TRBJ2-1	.	TGTGCCAGCAGCCAAGCCGCCGGGGGCAATGGGCAGTTCTTC	CASSQAAGGNGQFF
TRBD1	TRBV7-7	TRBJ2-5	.	TGTGCCAGCAGCGCCCTGACAGGGTATTCTAGAGAGACCCAGTACTTC	CASSALTGYSRETQYF